The 13 T cell receptor beta chains listed next were all sequenced from one sample in a study of cytomegalovirus exposure and HLA in healthy donors. Vbeta (60) and Jbeta (13) primers were used in the PCR. Clones were sequenced by immunoSEQ multiplex PCR, and TCRdb holds only the in-frame ones, with some missing. The sample records around 50,000 clones, around four fifths being singletons. Source material: PBMCs. The receptors were sampled from a man in his forties or fifties in good health and CMV-seronegative.

This sequence joins TRBV28 and TRBJ2-5; 7 nucleotides line up with TRBD1. This CDR3 comprises 14 residues. V shed 5 bases and J 4 bases; nucleotides not matched to a gene: 7. Looked up from germline, CDR1 is MDHEN and CDR2 is SYDVKM. The CDR3 DNA follows: TGTGCCAGCAGTACGAGGACAGGACGAGAGACCCAGTACTTC. It encodes CASSTRTGRETQYF.

This clone has a handful of counts. This chain links TRBV6-1 with TRBJ2-7; 12 bases line up with TRBD1. The CDR3 is 15 residues long. Per germline, CDR1 MNHNS and CDR2 SASEGT. With V trimmed by 0 bases and J by 7 bases, 4 bases remained unmatched. CDR3 residues: CASSEAGTGGFEQYF. In DNA form, the CDR3 reads TGTGCCAGCAGTGAAGCCGGGACAGGGGGCTTTGAGCAGTACTTC.

The chain combines TRBV11-2 with TRBJ2-3; D is undetermined. V gave up 0 bases and J gave up 5 bases, with 9 bases separating them. Germline CDR1 reads SGHAT; CDR2 reads FQNNGV. The CDR3 totals 14 residues. CDR3 sequence reads: CASSLDPGRDTQYF. The CDR3, as DNA: TGTGCCAGCAGCTTAGATCCAGGCAGAGATACGCAGTATTTT.

The chain combines TRBV30 with TRBJ2-5, with D perhaps TRBD1 (8 bases). The last part of the DNA fits TRBJ2-7 better; the J call may be wrong. Germline lookup yields CDR1 GTSNPN and CDR2 SVGIG (reference sequence). The CDR3 sequence is 17 residues long. CDR3 sequence (DNA): TGTGCCTGGAGTGTTCACACAGGGGGAGGGGACACCTACGAGCAGTACTTC. This gives the protein CAWSVHTGGGDTYEQYF.

V gene TRBV5-8 combines with J gene TRBJ2-3, with 8 bases lining up with TRBD1. V gave up 4 bases and J gave up 1 base; unmatched junction bases: 11. There are 17 residues in the CDR3. Per the germline V gene, CDR1 is SGHTS and CDR2 is YDEGEE. The CDR3 reads CASSRGTGGYRTDTQYF. Written as DNA, the CDR3 is TGTGCCAGCAGCCGGGGGACAGGTGGATACCGCACAGATACGCAGTATTTT.

This clone came up a few times. The V and J genes are TRBV30 and TRBJ1-6; D uncertain. Trimming shortened V by 0 bases and J by 0 bases, and 18 bases separated the two germline ends. Germline assignment: CDR1 GTSNPN and CDR2 SVGIG (reference sequence). The CDR3 is 19 residues long. CDR3 region: CAWSVLFESIGSYNSPLHF. In nucleotides, the CDR3 is TGTGCCTGGAGTGTACTATTCGAGTCGATAGGCTCCTATAATTCACCCCTCCACTTT.

The chain has TRBV9 and TRBJ1-3; TRBD1 matches at 9 bases. The trim removed 3 bases at V and 0 bases at J, leaving 7 bases unmatched. Germline loops: CDR1 SGDLS, CDR2 YYNGEE. The CDR3 spans 17 residues. The CDR3 here is CASSAPGQGRSGNTIYF. In nucleotides, the CDR3 is TGTGCCAGCAGCGCCCCGGGACAGGGTCGCTCTGGAAACACCATATATTTT.

For the CDR3, the DNA is TGTGCCAGCAGTACAGGACAGGGGAGTTCTGGCTACACCTTC. This encodes CASSTGQGSSGYTF. The chain carries TRBV5-6 and TRBJ1-2; 9 nucleotides line up with TRBD1. This CDR3 spans 14 amino acids. V trimming: 5 bases; J trimming: 7 bases; junction bases outside the gene matches: 9. Germline CDR1 and CDR2: SGHDT and YYEEEE.

The chain has TRBV19 and TRBJ1-5; 7 nucleotides align to TRBD1. This CDR3 contains 15 residues. The V gene's germline CDR1 is LNHDA and CDR2 SQIVND (reference sequence). J lost 2 bases, V lost 8 bases, and 9 bases had no gene match. In DNA, the CDR3 is TGTGCCAGTGGTAACCAGGGGGTCGGCAATCAGCCCCAGCATTTT. This sequence encodes CASGNQGVGNQPQHF. Based on the CDR3 plus reference TRBV19 and TRBJ1-5, the full variable domain is DGGITQSPKYLFRKEGQNVTLSCEQNLNHDAMYWYRQDPGQGLRLIYYSQIVNDFQKGDIAEGYSVSREKKESFPLTVTSAQKNPTAFYLCASGNQGVGNQPQHFGDGTRLSIL.

This clone was found a few times. In DNA form, the CDR3 reads TGTGCCAGCAGCCACAGGACTGGGGCCAACGTCCTGACTTTC. It is translated as CASSHRTGANVLTF. J is TRBJ2-6 and V is TRBV14; no reliable D call. Trimming removed 3 bases from V and 2 bases from J, with 5 bases in between. The CDR3 covers 14 residues. Germline values: CDR1 SGHDN, CDR2 FVKESK.

This clone was recorded once. The chain carries TRBV28 and TRBJ1-1, with 8 bases aligning to TRBD1. Germline loops: CDR1 MDHEN, CDR2 SYDVKM. The CDR3 has 15 residues. V shed 7 bases and J 3 bases; nucleotides not matched to a gene: 10. This chain's CDR3 is CASTTQGVGDTEAFF. Written as DNA, the CDR3 is TGTGCCAGCACCACACAGGGGGTGGGAGACACTGAAGCTTTCTTT.

This clone came up a few times. The rearrangement joins TRBV6-5 to TRBJ2-2, with 12 bases fitting TRBD1. The V gene end was trimmed by 6 bases and the J gene end by 4 bases; junction bases not matched to a gene: 3. Germline values: CDR1 MNHEY, CDR2 SVGAGI. The CDR3 consists of 15 residues. This CDR3 reads CASRGQGAGTGELFF. The CDR3 region has the DNA TGTGCCAGCAGGGGACAGGGGGCGGGCACCGGGGAGCTGTTTTTT.

This clone was detected only once. The CDR3 DNA reads TGTGCCAGCAGTGGTGGGGGGATATCCTCGGTTTCACCCCTCCACTTT. Translating it yields CASSGGGISSVSPLHF. The chain combines TRBV25-1 with TRBJ1-6, with a weak D call TRBD1 (5 bases). This CDR3 region has 16 residues. The germline V gene encodes CDR1 MGHDK and CDR2 SYGVNS. V was cut by 4 bases and J by 9 bases, with 19 bases left in between.